This is a list of T cell receptor beta chains from one sample in a study of T cell responses to AZD1222 COVID-19 vaccine. Sequencing used immunoSEQ multiplex PCR; TCRdb keeps in-frame clones, though not all of them. The sample holds 140,000 or so clones; roughly 88% are singletons and the top ten take roughly 5.2%. This sample comprised peripheral blood, obtained 28 days after the second dose of the MenACWY control vaccine. Receptor source: an adult who received the MenACWY meningococcal vaccine as a control. The CDR3 runs from the conserved cysteine through the conserved F or W. Not all rows give a size; the values are once, few, many and, for expanded clones, a class.

V gene,CDR3 length,clone size,CDR3 protein
TRBV28,16,.,CASTKDRFWAYNEQFF
TRBV30,13,.,CAWSRDSNQPQHF
TRBV6-6,11,.,CASSYEGEAFF
TRBV2,14,.,CASSEARQGGGYTF
TRBV14,12,few,CASSQAWDGAFF
TRBV28,17,.,CASSSLIAGGPGGELFF
TRBV5-1,16,.,CASSSTSGGGGETQYF
TRBV6-2/TRBV6-3,15,.,CASSLQGAKSYGYTF
TRBV25-1,14,.,CASSVPGGGEKLFF
TRBV15,15,.,CATSRVFGGSYEQYF
TRBV27,12,.,CASRERDEKLFF
TRBV11-3,17,.,CASSSAGLAGGPDTQYF
TRBV18,15,.,CASSLDSSPSYEQYF
TRBV15,16,.,CATSRDSAGAAETQYF
TRBV5-1,15,once,CASSLASSGGYEQYF
TRBV29-1,13,.,CQSTGDVNTEAFF
TRBV3-1/TRBV3-2,12,.,CASSPQTDTQYF
TRBV28,14,.,CASSLAGAGQPQHF
TRBV18,14,.,CASSQTETGATQYF
TRBV19,15,.,CASSIAPSPYYEQYF
TRBV5-1,15,.,CASSLAGGTTDTQYF
TRBV10-3,14,.,CAITGTGGANVLTF
TRBV28,15,few,CASRTPRGVNTEAFF
TRBV10-2,14,.,CASSAQGGYYGYTF
TRBV19,14,.,CASSGDNSNYGYTF